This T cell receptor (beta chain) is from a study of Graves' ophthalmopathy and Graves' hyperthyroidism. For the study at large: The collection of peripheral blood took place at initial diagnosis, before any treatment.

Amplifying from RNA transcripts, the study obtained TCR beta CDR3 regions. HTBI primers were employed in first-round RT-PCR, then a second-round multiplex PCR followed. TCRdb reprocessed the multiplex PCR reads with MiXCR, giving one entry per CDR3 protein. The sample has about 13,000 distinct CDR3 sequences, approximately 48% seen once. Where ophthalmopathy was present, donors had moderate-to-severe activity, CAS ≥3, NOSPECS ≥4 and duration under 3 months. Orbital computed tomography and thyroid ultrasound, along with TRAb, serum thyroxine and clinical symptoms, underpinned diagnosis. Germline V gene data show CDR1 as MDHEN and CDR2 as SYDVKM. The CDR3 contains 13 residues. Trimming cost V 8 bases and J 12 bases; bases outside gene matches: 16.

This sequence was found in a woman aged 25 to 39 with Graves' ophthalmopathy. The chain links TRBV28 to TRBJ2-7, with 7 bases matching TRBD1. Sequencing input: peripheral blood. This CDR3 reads CASARRQGQLLYF. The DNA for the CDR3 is TGTGCCAGCGCACGGCGACAGGGACAACTACTGTACTTC.